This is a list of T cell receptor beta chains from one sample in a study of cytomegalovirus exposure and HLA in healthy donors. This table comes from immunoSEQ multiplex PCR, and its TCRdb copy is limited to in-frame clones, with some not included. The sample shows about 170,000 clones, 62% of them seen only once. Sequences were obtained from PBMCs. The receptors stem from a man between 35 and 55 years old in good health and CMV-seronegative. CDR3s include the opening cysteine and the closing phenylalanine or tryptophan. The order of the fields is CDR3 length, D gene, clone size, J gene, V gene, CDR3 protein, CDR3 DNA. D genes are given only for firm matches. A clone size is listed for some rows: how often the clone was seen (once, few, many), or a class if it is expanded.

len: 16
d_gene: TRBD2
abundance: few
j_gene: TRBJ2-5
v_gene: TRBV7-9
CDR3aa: CASSPIGLARAETQYF
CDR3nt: TGTGCCAGCAGCCCCATCGGACTAGCGAGAGCGGAGACCCAGTACTTC

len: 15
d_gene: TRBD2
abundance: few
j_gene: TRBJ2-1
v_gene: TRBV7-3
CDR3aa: CASSLIGGRAGEQFF
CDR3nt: TGTGCCAGCAGCTTAATCGGCGGGAGGGCGGGAGAGCAGTTCTTC

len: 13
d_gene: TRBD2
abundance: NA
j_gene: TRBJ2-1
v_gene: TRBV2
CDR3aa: CASSEGRGGQQFF
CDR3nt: TGTGCCAGCAGTGAAGGTCGGGGGGGCCAACAGTTCTTC

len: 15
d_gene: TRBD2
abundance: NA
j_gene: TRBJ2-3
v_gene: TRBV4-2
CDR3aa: CASRRLAGPSDTQYF
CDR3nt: TGTGCCAGCCGTCGGCTAGCGGGGCCATCAGATACGCAGTATTTT

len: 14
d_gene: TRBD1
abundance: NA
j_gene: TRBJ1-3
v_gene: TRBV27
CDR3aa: CASSYRGSGNTIYF
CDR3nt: TGTGCCAGCTCTTACAGGGGGAGTGGAAACACCATATATTTT

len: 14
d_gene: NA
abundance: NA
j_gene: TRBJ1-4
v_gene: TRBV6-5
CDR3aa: CASSYEKWEEKLFF
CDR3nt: TGTGCCAGCAGTTACGAGAAGTGGGAGGAAAAACTGTTTTTT

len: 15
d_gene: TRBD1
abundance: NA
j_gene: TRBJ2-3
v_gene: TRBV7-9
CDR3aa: CASSGGQGARDTQYF
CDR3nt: TGTGCCAGCAGCGGGGGGCAGGGGGCGCGGGATACGCAGTATTTT

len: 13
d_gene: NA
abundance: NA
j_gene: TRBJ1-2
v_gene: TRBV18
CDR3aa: CASSRTQNNGYTF
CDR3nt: TGTGCCAGCTCACGTACACAGAACAATGGCTACACCTTC

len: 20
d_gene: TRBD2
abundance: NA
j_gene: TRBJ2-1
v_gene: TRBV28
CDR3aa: CASSLPPRLAGRKSYNEQFF
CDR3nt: TGTGCCAGCAGTTTACCTCCCAGACTAGCGGGGAGGAAGTCCTACAATGAGCAGTTCTTC

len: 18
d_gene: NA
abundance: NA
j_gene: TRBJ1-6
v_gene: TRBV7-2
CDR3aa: CASSSPWAGDSYNSPLHF
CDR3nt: TGTGCCAGCAGTTCCCCGTGGGCGGGTGATTCCTATAATTCACCCCTCCACTTT

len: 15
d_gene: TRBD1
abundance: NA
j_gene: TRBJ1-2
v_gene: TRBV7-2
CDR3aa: CASSINTGAGGGYTF
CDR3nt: TGTGCCAGCAGCATAAACACAGGGGCGGGTGGTGGCTACACCTTC

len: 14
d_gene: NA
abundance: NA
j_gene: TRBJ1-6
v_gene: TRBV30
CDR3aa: CAWSVTVDNSPLHF
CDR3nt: TGTGCCTGGAGTGTAACCGTAGATAATTCACCCCTCCACTTT

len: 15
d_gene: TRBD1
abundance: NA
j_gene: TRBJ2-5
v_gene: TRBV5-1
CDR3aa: CASSWGDREGETQYF
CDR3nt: TGCGCCAGCAGCTGGGGGGACAGGGAAGGAGAGACCCAGTACTTC

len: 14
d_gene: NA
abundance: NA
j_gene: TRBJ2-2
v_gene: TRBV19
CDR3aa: CASSIAQGTGELFF
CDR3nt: TGTGCCAGTAGCATAGCCCAGGGGACCGGGGAGCTGTTTTTT

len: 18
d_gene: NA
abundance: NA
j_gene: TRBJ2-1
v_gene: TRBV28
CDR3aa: CASSLWGGGGAGYNEQFF
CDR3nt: TGTGCCAGCAGTTTATGGGGTGGGGGGGGCGCGGGCTACAATGAGCAGTTCTTC

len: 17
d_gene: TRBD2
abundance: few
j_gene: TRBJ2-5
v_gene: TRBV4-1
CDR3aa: CASSQDPAGGYQETQYF
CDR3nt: TGCGCCAGCAGCCAAGATCCAGCGGGAGGGTACCAAGAGACCCAGTACTTC

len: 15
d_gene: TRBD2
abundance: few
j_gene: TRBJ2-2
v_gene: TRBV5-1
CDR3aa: CASSLLASGRRELFF
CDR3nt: TGCGCCAGCAGCTTGTTGGCTAGCGGGAGAAGGGAGCTGTTTTTT

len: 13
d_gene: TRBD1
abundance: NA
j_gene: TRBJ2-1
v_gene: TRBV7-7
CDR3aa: CASSLDRGNEQFF
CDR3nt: TGTGCCAGCAGCTTAGACAGGGGCAATGAGCAGTTCTTC

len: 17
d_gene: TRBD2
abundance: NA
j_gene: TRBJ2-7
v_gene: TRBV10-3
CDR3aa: CAISDRQGTSGNHEQYF
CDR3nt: TGTGCCATCAGTGACCGACAAGGGACTAGCGGGAACCACGAGCAGTACTTC

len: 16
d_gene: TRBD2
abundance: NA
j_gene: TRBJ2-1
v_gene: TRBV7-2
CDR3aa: CASSSTSGGSYNEQFF
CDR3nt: TGTGCCAGCAGTTCGACTAGCGGGGGGTCCTACAATGAGCAGTTCTTC

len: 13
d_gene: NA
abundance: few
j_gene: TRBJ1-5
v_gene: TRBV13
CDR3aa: CASSNQGNQPQHF
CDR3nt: TGTGCCAGCAGCAACCAGGGGAATCAGCCCCAGCATTTT

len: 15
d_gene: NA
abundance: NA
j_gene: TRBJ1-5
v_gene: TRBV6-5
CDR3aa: CASSYSGLADQPQHF
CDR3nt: TGTGCCAGCAGTTACTCAGGACTAGCGGATCAGCCCCAGCATTTT

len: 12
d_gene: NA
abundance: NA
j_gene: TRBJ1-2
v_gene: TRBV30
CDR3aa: CASDRGGYGYTF
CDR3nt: TGTGCCTCGGACCGGGGGGGCTATGGCTACACCTTC

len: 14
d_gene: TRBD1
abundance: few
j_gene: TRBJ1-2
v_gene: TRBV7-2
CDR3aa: CASSFRTGGYGYTF
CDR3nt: TGTGCCAGCAGCTTCAGGACAGGGGGGTATGGCTACACCTTC

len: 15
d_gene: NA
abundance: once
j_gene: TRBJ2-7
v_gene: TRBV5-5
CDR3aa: CASSLEGQASYEQYF
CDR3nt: TGTGCCAGCAGCTTGGAGGGACAAGCTTCCTACGAGCAGTACTTC